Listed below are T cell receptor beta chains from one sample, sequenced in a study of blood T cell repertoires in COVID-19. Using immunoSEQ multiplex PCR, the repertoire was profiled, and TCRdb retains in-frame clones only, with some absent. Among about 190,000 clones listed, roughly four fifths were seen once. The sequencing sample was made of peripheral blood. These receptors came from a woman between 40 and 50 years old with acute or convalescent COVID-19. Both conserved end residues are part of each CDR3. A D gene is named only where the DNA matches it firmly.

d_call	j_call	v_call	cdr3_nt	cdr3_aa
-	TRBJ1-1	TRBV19	TGTGCCAGTAGCCAGGGTGTGAAAGCTGAAGCTTTCTTT	CASSQGVKAEAFF
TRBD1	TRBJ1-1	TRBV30	TGTGCCTGGAGTGTACCCTCCAGGGGGATCCCTGAAGCTTTCTTT	CAWSVPSRGIPEAFF
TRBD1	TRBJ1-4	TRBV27	TGTGCCAAGACCGTCCGGGACAGCGTTGCAACTAATGAAAAACTGTTTTTT	CAKTVRDSVATNEKLFF
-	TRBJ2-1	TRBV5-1	TGCGCCAGCAATGGTCAGGTTGAGCAGTTCTTC	CASNGQVEQFF
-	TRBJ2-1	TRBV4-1	TGCGCCAGCAGCCCGATAGGGGGAGCGGAGAGTGAGCAGTTCTTC	CASSPIGGAESEQFF
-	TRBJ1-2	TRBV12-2	TGTGCAAGTCGCCCCGGTGTATATGGGGGGAAAGGCTCTAACTATGGCTACACCTTC	CASRPGVYGGKGSNYGYTF
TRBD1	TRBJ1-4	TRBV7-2	TGTGCCAGCAGCTTTCAGGGGGCGCGTGAAAAACTGTTTTTT	CASSFQGAREKLFF
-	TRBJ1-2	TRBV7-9	TGTGCCAGCAGCTTAGTGGGCCCCCCCCTCTTC	CASSLVGPPLF
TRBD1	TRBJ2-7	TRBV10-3	TGTGCCATCAGAACAGGGGGCTACGAGCAGTACTTC	CAIRTGGYEQYF
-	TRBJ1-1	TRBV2	TGTGCCAGCAGCCCCCAGGGAAGAGTTGGCACTGAAGCTTTCTTT	CASSPQGRVGTEAFF
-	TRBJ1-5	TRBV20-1	TGCAGTGCTAGTGATCCCGAGGGACTGGACAATCAGCCCCAGCATTTT	CSASDPEGLDNQPQHF
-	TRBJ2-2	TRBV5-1	TGCGCCAGCAGCTCAGGGATTTCGGCCGGGGAGCTGTTTTTT	CASSSGISAGELFF
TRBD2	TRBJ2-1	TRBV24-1	TGTGCCACCAGTGATTCCTCAAGCGGGAGGGTAGGTTACAATGAGCAGTTCTTC	CATSDSSSGRVGYNEQFF
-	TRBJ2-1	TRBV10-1	TGCGCCAGCAGTGACGGGGTGGGCTACAATGAGCAGTTCTTC	CASSDGVGYNEQFF
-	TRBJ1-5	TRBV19	TGTGCCAGTAGTATAGTCAGGGAGGGTCAGCCCCAGCATTTT	CASSIVREGQPQHF
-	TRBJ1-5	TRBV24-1	TGTGCCACCAGTGACGGCGTACAGTTCAATCAGCCCCAGCATTTT	CATSDGVQFNQPQHF
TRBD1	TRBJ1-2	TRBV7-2	TGTGCCAGCAGCATCCGACAGGGGGCGAGTGGCTACACCTTC	CASSIRQGASGYTF